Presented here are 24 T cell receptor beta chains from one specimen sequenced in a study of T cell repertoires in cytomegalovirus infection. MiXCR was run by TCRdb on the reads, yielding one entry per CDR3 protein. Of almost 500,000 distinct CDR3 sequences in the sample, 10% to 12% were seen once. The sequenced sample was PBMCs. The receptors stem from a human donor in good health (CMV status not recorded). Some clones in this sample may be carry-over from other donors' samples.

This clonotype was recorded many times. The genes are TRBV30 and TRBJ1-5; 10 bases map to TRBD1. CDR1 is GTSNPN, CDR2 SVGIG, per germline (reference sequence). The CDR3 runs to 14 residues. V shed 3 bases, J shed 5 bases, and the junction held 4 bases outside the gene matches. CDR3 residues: CAWSNGQGDQPQHF. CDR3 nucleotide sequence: TGTGCCTGGAGCAACGGACAGGGGGATCAGCCCCAGCATTTT.

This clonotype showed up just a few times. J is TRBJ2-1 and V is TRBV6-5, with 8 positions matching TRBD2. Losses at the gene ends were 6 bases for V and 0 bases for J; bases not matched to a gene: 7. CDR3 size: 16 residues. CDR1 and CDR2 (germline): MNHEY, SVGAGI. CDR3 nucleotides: TGTGCCAGCAGGAACGCGGGGGGAGCCTCCTACAATGAGCAGTTCTTC. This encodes CASRNAGGASYNEQFF.

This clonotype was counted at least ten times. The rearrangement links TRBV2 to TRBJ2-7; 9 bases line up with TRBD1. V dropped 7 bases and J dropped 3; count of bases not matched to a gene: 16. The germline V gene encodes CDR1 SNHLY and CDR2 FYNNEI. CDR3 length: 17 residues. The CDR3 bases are TGTGCCAGCACACTCACAGTCCCGGGACAGGGTAACTACGAGCAGTACTTC. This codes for CASTLTVPGQGNYEQYF.

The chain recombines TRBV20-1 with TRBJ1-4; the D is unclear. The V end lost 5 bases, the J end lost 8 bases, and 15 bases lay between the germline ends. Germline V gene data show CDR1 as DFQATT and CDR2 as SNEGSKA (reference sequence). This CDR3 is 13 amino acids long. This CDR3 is CSAPPAVGEKLFF. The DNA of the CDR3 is TGCAGTGCTCCCCCCGCCGTTGGAGAAAAACTGTTTTTT.

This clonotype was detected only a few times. In DNA form, the CDR3 reads TGTGCCAGCGTCCAAGGAGCCCAAGAGACCCAGTACTTC. The encoded protein is CASVQGAQETQYF. The rearrangement joins TRBV28 to TRBJ2-5; no firm D call. The CDR3 consists of 13 residues. Germline lookup yields CDR1 MDHEN and CDR2 SYDVKM. V was trimmed by 8 bases and J by 1 base, leaving 11 bases between them.

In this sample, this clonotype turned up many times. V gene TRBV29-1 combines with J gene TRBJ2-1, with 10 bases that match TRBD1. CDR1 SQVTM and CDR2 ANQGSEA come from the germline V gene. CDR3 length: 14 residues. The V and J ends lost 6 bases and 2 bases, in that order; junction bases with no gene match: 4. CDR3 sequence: CSVRDRGPYNEQFF. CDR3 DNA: TGCAGCGTCCGGGACAGGGGTCCCTACAATGAGCAGTTCTTC.

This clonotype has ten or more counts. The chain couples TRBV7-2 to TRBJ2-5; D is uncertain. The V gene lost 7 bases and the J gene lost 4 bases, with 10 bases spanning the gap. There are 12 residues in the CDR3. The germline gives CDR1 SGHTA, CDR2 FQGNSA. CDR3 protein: CASTRNTETQYF. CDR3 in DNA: TGTGCCAGCACCCGTAATACAGAGACCCAGTACTTC.

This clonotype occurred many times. Here the CDR3 DNA reads TGTGCCAGCTCCCTTCGGGACAGTGAAGCTTTCTTT. It codes for CASSLRDSEAFF. The chain carries TRBV5-6 and TRBJ1-1; 7 nucleotides align to TRBD1. Looked up from germline, CDR1 is SGHDT and CDR2 is YYEEEE. The junction had 7 bases not matched to a gene; V was cut back by 7 bases and J by 7 bases. There are 12 residues in the CDR3.

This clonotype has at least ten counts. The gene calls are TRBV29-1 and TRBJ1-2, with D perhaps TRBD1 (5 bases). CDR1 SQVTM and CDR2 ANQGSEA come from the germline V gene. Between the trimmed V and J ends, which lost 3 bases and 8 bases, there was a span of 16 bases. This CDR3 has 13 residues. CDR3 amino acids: CSVENRRSGGYTF. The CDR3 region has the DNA TGCAGCGTTGAGAACAGGCGAAGCGGGGGCTACACCTTC.

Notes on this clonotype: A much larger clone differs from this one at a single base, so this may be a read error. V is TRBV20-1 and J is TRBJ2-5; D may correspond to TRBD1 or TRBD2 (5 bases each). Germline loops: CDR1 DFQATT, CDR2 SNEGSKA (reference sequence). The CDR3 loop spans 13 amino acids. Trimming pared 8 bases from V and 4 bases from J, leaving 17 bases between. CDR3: CSTSGPGLETQYF. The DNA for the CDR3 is TGCAGTACATCGGGACCAGGGTTAGAGACCCAGTACTTC.

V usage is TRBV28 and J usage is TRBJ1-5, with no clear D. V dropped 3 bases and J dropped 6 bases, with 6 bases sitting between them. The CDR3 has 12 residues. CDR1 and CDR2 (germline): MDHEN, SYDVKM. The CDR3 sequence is CASSLATQPQHF. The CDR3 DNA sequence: TGTGCCAGCAGTTTGGCGACTCAGCCCCAGCATTTT.

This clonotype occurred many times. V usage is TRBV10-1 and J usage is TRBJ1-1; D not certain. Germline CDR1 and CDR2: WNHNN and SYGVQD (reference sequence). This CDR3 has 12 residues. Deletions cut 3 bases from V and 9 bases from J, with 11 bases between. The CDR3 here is CASSDPGRKAFF. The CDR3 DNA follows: TGCGCCAGCAGTGACCCCGGACGGAAAGCTTTCTTT.

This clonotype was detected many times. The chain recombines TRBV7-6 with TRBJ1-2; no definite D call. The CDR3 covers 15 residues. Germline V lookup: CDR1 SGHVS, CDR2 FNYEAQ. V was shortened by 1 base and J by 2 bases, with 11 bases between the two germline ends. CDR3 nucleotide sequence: TGTGCCAGCAGCTTAGGGACTTTCCCCAACTATGGCTACACCTTC. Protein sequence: CASSLGTFPNYGYTF.

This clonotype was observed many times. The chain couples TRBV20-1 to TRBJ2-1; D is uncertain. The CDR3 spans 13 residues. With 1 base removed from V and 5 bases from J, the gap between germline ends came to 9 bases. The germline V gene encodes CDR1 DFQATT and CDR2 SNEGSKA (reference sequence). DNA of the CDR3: TGCAGTGCTAGAGGTTCCAGGCACAATGAGCAGTTCTTC. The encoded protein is CSARGSRHNEQFF.

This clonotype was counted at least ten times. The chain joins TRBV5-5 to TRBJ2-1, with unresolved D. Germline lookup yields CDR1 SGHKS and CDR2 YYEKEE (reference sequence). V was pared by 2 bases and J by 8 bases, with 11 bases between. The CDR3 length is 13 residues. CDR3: CASSFPRAHEQFF. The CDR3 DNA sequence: TGTGCCAGCAGCTTCCCCCGGGCGCATGAGCAGTTCTTC.

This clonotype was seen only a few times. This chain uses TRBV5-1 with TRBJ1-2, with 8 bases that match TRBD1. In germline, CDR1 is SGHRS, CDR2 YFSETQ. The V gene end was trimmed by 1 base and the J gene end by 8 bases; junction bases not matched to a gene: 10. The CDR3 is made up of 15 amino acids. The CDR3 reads CASSLSRGQDYGYTF. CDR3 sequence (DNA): TGCGCCAGCAGCTTGAGCAGGGGGCAGGATTACGGCTACACCTTC. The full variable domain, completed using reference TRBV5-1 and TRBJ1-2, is KAGVTQTPRYLIKTRGQQVTLSCSPISGHRSVSWYQQTPGQGLQFLFEYFSETQRNKGNFPGRFSGRQFSNSRSEMNVSTLELGDSALYLCASSLSRGQDYGYTFGSGTRLTVV.

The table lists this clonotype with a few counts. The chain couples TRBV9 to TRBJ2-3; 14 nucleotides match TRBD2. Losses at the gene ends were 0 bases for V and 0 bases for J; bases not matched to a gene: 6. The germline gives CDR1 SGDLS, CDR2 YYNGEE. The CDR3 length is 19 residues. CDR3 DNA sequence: TGTGCCAGCAGCGTAGAGGGACTAGCGGGGGCTTCTAGCACAGATACGCAGTATTTT. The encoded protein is CASSVEGLAGASSTDTQYF.

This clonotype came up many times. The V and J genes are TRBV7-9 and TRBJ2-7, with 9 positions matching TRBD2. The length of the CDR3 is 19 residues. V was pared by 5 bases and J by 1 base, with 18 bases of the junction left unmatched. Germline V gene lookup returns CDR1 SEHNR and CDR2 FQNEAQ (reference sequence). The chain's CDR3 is CASSPVGIAGALLSYEQYF. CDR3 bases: TGTGCCAGCAGCCCAGTAGGGATAGCGGGGGCCCTTTTATCCTACGAGCAGTACTTC. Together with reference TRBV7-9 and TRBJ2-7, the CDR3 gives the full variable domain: DTGVSQNPRHKITKRGQNVTFRCDPISEHNRLYWYRQTLGQGPEFLTYFQNEAQLEKSRLLSDRFSAERPKGSFSTLEIQRTEQGDSAMYLCASSPVGIAGALLSYEQYFGPGTRLTVT.

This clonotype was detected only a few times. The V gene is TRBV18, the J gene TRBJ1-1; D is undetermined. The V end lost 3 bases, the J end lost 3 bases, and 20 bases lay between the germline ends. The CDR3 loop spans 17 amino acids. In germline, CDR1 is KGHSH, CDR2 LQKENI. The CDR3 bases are TGTGCCAGCTCACCCTCCGTCTATTCTACTAGGGACACTGAAGCTTTCTTT. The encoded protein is CASSPSVYSTRDTEAFF.

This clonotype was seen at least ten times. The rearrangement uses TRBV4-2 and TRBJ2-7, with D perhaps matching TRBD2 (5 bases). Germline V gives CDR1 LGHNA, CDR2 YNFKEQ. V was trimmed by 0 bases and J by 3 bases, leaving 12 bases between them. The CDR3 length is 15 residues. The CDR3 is CASSQDTSRNYEQYF. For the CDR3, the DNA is TGTGCCAGCAGCCAAGATACTAGTCGCAACTACGAGCAGTACTTC.

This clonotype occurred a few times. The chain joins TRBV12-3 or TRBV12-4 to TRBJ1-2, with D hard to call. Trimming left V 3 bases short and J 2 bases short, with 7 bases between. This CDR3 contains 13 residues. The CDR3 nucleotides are TGTGCCAGCAGTTTTGAGGGCAACTATGGCTACACCTTC. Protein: CASSFEGNYGYTF.

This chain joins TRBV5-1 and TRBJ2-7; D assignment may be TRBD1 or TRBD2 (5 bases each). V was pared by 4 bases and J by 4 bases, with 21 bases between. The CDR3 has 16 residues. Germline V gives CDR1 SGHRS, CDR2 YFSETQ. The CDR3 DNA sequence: TGCGCCAGCAGCCACGGGACGGGCAGGACCCTTTACGAGCAGTACTTC. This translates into CASSHGTGRTLYEQYF.

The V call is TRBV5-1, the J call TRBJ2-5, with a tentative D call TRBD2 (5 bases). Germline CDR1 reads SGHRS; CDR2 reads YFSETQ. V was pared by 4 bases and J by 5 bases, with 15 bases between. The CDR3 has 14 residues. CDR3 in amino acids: CASSQGGPRETQYF. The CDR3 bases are TGCGCCAGCAGCCAAGGAGGACCTCGGGAGACCCAGTACTTC.

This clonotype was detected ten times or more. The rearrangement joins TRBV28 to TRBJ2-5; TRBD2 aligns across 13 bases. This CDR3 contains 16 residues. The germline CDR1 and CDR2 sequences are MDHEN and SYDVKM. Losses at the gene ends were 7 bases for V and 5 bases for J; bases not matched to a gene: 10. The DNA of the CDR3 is TGTGCCAGCACCCCCGGACTAGCGGGAGCCTTGGAGACCCAGTACTTC. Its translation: CASTPGLAGALETQYF.